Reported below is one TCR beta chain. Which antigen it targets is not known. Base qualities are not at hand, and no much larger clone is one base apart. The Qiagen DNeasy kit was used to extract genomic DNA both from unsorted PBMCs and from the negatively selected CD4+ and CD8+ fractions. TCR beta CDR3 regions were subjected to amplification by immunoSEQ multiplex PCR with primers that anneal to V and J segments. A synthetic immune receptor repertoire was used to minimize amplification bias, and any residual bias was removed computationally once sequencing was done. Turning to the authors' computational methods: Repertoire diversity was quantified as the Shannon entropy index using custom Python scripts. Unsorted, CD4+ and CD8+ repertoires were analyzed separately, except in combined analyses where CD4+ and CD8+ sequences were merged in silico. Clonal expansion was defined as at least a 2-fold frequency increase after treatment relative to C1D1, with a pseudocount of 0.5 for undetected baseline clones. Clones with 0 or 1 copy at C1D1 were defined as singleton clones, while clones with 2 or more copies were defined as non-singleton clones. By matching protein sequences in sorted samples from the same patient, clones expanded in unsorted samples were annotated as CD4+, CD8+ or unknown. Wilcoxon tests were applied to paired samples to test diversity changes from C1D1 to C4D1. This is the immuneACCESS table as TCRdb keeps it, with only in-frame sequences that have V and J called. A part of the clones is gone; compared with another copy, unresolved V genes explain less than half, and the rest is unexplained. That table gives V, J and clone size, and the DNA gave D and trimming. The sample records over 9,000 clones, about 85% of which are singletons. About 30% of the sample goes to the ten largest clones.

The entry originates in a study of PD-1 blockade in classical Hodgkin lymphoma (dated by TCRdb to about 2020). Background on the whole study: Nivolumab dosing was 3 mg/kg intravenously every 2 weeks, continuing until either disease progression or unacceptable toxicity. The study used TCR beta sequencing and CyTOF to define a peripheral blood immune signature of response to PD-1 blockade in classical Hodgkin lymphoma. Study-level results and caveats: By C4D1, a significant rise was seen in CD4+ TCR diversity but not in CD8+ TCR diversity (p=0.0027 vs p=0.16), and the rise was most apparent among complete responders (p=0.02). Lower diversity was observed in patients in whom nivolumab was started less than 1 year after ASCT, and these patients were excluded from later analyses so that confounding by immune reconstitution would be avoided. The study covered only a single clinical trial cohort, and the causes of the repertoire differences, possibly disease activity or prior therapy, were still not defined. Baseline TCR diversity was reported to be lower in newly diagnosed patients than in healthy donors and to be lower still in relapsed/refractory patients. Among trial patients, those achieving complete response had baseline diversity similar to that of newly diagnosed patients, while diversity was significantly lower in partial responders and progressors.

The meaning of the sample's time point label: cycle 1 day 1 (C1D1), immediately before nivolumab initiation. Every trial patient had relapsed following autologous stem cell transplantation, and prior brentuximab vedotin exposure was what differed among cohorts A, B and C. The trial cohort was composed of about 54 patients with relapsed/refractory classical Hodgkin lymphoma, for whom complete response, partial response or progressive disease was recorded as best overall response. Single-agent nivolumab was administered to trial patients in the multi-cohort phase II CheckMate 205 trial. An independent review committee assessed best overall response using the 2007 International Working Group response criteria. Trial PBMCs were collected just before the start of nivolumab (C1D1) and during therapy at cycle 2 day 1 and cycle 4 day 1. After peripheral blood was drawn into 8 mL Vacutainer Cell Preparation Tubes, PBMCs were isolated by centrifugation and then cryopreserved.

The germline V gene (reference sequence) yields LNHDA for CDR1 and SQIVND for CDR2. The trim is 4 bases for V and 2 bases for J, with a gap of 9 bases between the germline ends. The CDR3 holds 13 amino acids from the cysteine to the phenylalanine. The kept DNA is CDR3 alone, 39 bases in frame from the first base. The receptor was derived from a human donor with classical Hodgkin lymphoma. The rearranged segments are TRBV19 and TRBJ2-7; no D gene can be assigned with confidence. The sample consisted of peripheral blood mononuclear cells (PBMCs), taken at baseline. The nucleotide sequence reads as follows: TGTGCCAGTAGTACTTCCCTAACCTACGAGCAGTACTTC. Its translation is CASSTSLTYEQYF.